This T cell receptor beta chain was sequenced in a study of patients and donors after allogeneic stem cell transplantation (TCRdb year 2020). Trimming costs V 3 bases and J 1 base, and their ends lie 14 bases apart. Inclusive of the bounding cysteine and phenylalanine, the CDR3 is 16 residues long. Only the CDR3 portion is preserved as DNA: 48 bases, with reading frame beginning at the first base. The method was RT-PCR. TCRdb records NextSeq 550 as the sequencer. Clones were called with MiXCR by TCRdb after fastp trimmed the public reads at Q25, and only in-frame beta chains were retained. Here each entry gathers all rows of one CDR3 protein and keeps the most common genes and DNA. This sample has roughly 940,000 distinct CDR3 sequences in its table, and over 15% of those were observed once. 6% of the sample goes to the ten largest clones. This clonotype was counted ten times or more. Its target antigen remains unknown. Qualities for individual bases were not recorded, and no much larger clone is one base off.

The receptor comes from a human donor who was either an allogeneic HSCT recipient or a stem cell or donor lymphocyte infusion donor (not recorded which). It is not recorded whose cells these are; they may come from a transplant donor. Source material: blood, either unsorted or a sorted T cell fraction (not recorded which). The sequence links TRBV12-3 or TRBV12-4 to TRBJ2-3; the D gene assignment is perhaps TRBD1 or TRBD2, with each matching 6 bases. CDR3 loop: CASSFRGAGRTDTQYF. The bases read TGTGCCAGCAGTTTTAGGGGGGCAGGGCGCACAGATACGCAGTATTTT.